Below are 27 T cell receptor beta chains sequenced from a single sample in a study of T cells in Graves' hyperthyroidism and ophthalmopathy. Using RNA transcripts as the source, TCR beta CDR3 regions were amplified. The HTBI primer set drove a first-round RT-PCR of the TCR CDR3. TCRdb processed the multiplex PCR reads anew with MiXCR; each CDR3 protein has one entry. The repertoire consists of around 600,000 distinct CDR3 sequences, with 45% occurring once and the leading ten covering less than 9%. Input material: peripheral blood or thyroid tissue (not recorded which). The receptors stem from an adult man with Graves' disease, either hyperthyroidism or ophthalmopathy (not recorded which).

This clonotype was seen more than once but under ten times. An end of the junction does not agree with germline; a read error may underlie this. The rearrangement joins TRBV7-9 to TRBJ2-7; weak D call: TRBD2 (5 bases). This CDR3 has 15 residues. CDR1 and CDR2 from the germline V gene are SEHNR and FQNEAQ (reference sequence). CDR3 nucleotides: TGCGCCAGCAGCCAAGAGTCCGGAGGTTTCTTCGAGCAGTACTTC. Translated, it gives CASSQESGGFFEQYF.

The rearrangement uses TRBV28 and TRBJ1-1, with unresolved D. The V end lost 5 bases, the J end lost 6 bases, and 16 bases lay between the germline ends. Germline-derived CDR1 and CDR2 are MDHEN and SYDVKM. The CDR3 consists of 14 residues. CDR3 in amino acids: CASSSALTWAEAFF. In DNA form, the CDR3 reads TGTGCCAGCAGTAGCGCACTAACTTGGGCTGAAGCTTTCTTT.

The chain recombines TRBV9 with TRBJ1-2; a possible D gene is TRBD1 (5 bases). The CDR3 runs 15 residues. In germline, CDR1 is SGDLS, CDR2 YYNGEE. V was cut by 4 bases and J by 6 bases, with 19 bases left in between. This CDR3 is CASSQVPGLSDGYTF. As DNA, the CDR3 is TGTGCCAGCAGCCAAGTTCCGGGACTCAGCGATGGCTACACCTTC.

There are a few counts of this clonotype. J is TRBJ1-3 and V is TRBV4-3; no definite D call. From germline, CDR1 is LGHNA and CDR2 YSLEER. The CDR3 is 15 amino acids. Trimming took 1 base from V and 0 from J, leaving 7 bases between them. The CDR3 reads CASSQALTSGNTIYF. CDR3 sequence (DNA): TGCGCCAGCAGCCAAGCCCTCACCTCTGGAAACACCATATATTTT.

This clonotype was picked up many times. V usage is TRBV7-2 and J usage is TRBJ2-7, with D possibly being TRBD1 or TRBD2 (7 bases each). Germline CDR1 reads SGHTA; CDR2 reads FQGNSA. V was shortened by 7 bases and J by 3 bases, with 19 bases between the two germline ends. The CDR3 has 15 amino acids. CDR3 sequence reads: CASTQQPGGVYEQYF. CDR3 DNA sequence: TGTGCCAGCACCCAACAGCCAGGGGGGGTCTACGAGCAGTACTTC.

The J gene is TRBJ1-3, the V gene TRBV29-1; D is perhaps TRBD1 (6 bases). CDR3 length equals 14 residues. Germline CDR1 SQVTM, CDR2 ANQGSEA. Trimming stripped 7 bases from V and 0 bases from J, with 13 bases between. The CDR3 sequence: CSGRGGLSGNTIYF. CDR3 DNA sequence: TGCAGCGGGCGGGGGGGGCTCTCTGGAAACACCATATATTTT.

The table lists this clonotype with a few counts. The chain carries TRBV2 and TRBJ2-2; TRBD1 agrees at 8 bases. Losses at the gene ends were 7 bases for V and 5 bases for J; bases not matched to a gene: 12. Germline values: CDR1 SNHLY, CDR2 FYNNEI. The CDR3 is made up of 16 amino acids. The CDR3 reads CASNIVQGARTGELFF. In DNA, the CDR3 is TGTGCCAGCAACATTGTGCAGGGGGCGCGAACCGGGGAGCTGTTTTTT.

This clonotype was detected ten times or more. The chain is built from TRBV29-1 and TRBJ1-2; a weak D match, TRBD1 (6 bases). V shed 6 bases and J shed 3 bases, with 8 bases lying between them. The germline CDR1 and CDR2 sequences are SQVTM and ANQGSEA. This CDR3 spans 11 amino acids. Here the CDR3 DNA reads TGCAGCGTGGGGGGCTACTATGGCTACACCTTC. As protein: CSVGGYYGYTF.

This clonotype was counted many times. The chain carries TRBV14 and TRBJ1-6, with D tentatively TRBD1 (5 bases). The CDR3 extends over 15 amino acids. CDR1 is SGHDN, CDR2 FVKESK, per germline. Between the trimmed V and J ends, which lost 1 base and 5 bases, there was a span of 9 bases. CDR3 in amino acids: CASSQVGGNNSPLHF. Written as DNA, the CDR3 is TGTGCCAGCAGCCAAGTCGGGGGGAATAATTCACCCCTCCACTTT.

In regard to this clonotype: A clone one base away is much larger, so this may be a read error. The V call is TRBV12-2, the J call TRBJ2-5; TRBD2, the D gene given by the table, was not confirmed from the DNA. TRBV12-2 corresponds to a pseudogene. CDR3 length: 13 residues. CDR3 residues: CASGWGGSETQYF. CDR3 sequence (DNA): TGTGCCAGCGGCTGGGGAGGGAGCGAGACCCAGTACTTC.

As for this clonotype: Germline is not matched at one junction end, which may reflect a read error. The rearrangement joins TRBV6-5 to TRBJ1-1, with D possibly being TRBD1 (6 bases). Germline values: CDR1 MNHEY, CDR2 SVGAGI. There are 15 residues in the CDR3. CDR3 region: CAISYSRQGYTEAFF. For the CDR3, the DNA is TGTGCCATCAGTTACTCGAGGCAGGGGTACACTGAAGCTTTCTTT.

The V and J genes are TRBV10-2 and TRBJ2-7; 8 bases fit TRBD2. The CDR3 has 15 residues. The trim removed 6 bases at V and 4 bases at J, leaving 11 bases unmatched. Germline lookup yields CDR1 WSHSY and CDR2 SAAADI. The CDR3 reads CASRVITSGPYEQYF. In nucleotides, the CDR3 is TGCGCCAGCAGGGTGATAACTAGCGGCCCATACGAGCAGTACTTC.

There are many counts of this clonotype. The V call is TRBV29-1, the J call TRBJ1-5, with a possible D match to TRBD1 (5 bases). V lost 0 bases and J lost 4, with 10 bases in between. The CDR3 totals 14 residues. Germline V gene lookup returns CDR1 SQVTM and CDR2 ANQGSEA. The CDR3 loop is CSVEEAGDNQPQHF. The CDR3 nucleotides are TGCAGCGTTGAAGAGGCGGGGGATAATCAGCCCCAGCATTTT. Full variable domain (rest looked up from reference TRBV29-1 and TRBJ1-5): SAVISQKPSRDICQRGTSLTIQCQVDSQVTMMFWYRQQPGQSLTLIATANQGSEATYESGFVIDKFPISRPNLTFSTLTVSNMSPEDSSIYLCSVEEAGDNQPQHFGDGTRLSIL.

The rearrangement joins TRBV4-2 to TRBJ2-5; 8 positions match TRBD1. Germline CDR1 LGHNA, CDR2 YNFKEQ. CDR3 length: 13 amino acids. V was clipped by 6 bases and J by 4 bases; unmatched bases: 4. The CDR3 region has the DNA TGTGCCAGCAGGGGGGACAGGCTAGAGACCCAGTACTTC. It is translated as CASRGDRLETQYF.

Comment on this clonotype: A far larger clone is only one base removed, so a read error is likely. The CDR3 here is CASSLTARNTEAFF. The CDR3 nucleotides read TGTGCCAGCAGCTTAACAGCGAGGAACACTGAAGCTTTCTTT. J is TRBJ1-1 and V is TRBV7-9; D unresolved. CDR3 length: 14 residues. Germline V gives CDR1 SEHNR, CDR2 FQNEAQ (reference sequence). The V gene lost 2 bases and the J gene lost 1 base, with 8 bases spanning the gap.

The rearrangement uses TRBV5-1 and TRBJ1-2, with D perhaps TRBD1 (5 bases). Germline CDR1 SGHRS, CDR2 YFSETQ. V was trimmed by 3 bases and J by 7 bases, leaving 16 bases between them. The CDR3 runs to 14 residues. The chain's CDR3 is CASSWGAIDSGYTF. In nucleotides, the CDR3 is TGCGCCAGCAGCTGGGGCGCCATCGACTCTGGCTACACCTTC.

The chain joins TRBV15 to TRBJ2-7, with D possibly TRBD2 on 6 matching bases. This CDR3 spans 15 amino acids. The germline gives CDR1 LNHNV, CDR2 YYDKDF (reference sequence). V was trimmed by 0 bases and J by 0 bases, leaving 9 bases between them. Here the CDR3 DNA reads TGTGCCACCAGCAGAGATTCGGGGGTCTCCTACGAGCAGTACTTC. Its protein product is CATSRDSGVSYEQYF.

This clonotype appeared many times. The chain uses TRBV24-1 and TRBJ1-6, with D unclear. Germline V gene sequence: CDR1 KGHDR, CDR2 SFDVKD. V lost 9 bases and J lost 0, with 8 bases in between. CDR3 length: 14 amino acids. In nucleotides, the CDR3 is TGTGCCACCGGGCAGAGCTCCTATAATTCACCCCTCCACTTT. This encodes CATGQSSYNSPLHF.

This clonotype was found many times. The chain joins TRBV19 to TRBJ1-1; a weak D match, TRBD1 (5 bases). CDR3 length: 15 residues. V was cut by 3 bases and J by 1 base, with 12 bases left in between. Germline V gene sequence: CDR1 LNHDA, CDR2 SQIVND (reference sequence). The CDR3 sequence is CASSISGTANTEAFF. Here the CDR3 DNA reads TGTGCCAGTAGTATCTCAGGGACGGCGAACACTGAAGCTTTCTTT.

The V and J genes are TRBV7-9 and TRBJ2-5; 9 positions match TRBD1. Per germline, CDR1 SEHNR and CDR2 FQNEAQ (reference sequence). The CDR3 extends over 17 amino acids. Trimming removed 5 bases from V and 5 bases from J; junction bases left unmatched: 15. CDR3 sequence: CASSPGQGVGPFETQYF. CDR3 in DNA: TGTGCCAGCAGCCCGGGACAGGGCGTGGGGCCTTTTGAGACCCAGTACTTC.

This clonotype is a singleton in its sample. This may arise from a read error, as a much more abundant clone is one base away. This rearrangement joins TRBV24-1 to TRBJ1-2; no definite D call. CDR1 is KGHDR and CDR2 is SFDVKD in the germline V gene. Trimming removed 4 bases from V and 8 bases from J, with 13 bases in between. The length of the CDR3 is 13 residues. CDR3 sequence reads: CATSDHVSAGYTF. The CDR3 nucleotides are TGTGCCACCAGTGACCACGTCAGTGCCGGCTACACCTTC.

Of note for this clonotype: This may arise from a read error, as a much more abundant clone is one base away. V usage is TRBV29-1 and J usage is TRBJ1-1; D call uncertain. This CDR3 is 12 amino acids long. With 5 bases removed from V and 0 bases from J, the gap between germline ends came to 7 bases. CDR1 and CDR2 from the germline V gene are SQVTM and ANQGSEA. CDR3 protein: CSVRRMNTEAFF. The CDR3 DNA reads TGCAGCGTTAGGCGGATGAACACTGAAGCTTTCTTT.

The genes are TRBV11-2 and TRBJ1-6; D gene uncertain. The length of the CDR3 is 9 residues. The germline V gene has CDR1 SGHAT and CDR2 FQNNGV. The V end lost 6 bases, the J end lost 15 bases, and 6 bases lay between the germline ends. Here the CDR3 DNA reads TGTGCCAGCAGTCCACACCTCCACTTT. It yields the protein CASSPHLHF.

This clonotype occurred a few times. DNA for the CDR3: TGCAGCGTTGAAGGAAGTGGAACCTACGAGCAGTACTTC. Its protein is CSVEGSGTYEQYF. The chain has TRBV29-1 and TRBJ2-7; D gene uncertain. This CDR3 is 13 amino acids long. The germline V gene encodes CDR1 SQVTM and CDR2 ANQGSEA. V gave up 1 base and J gave up 2 bases, with 9 bases separating them.

There are a few counts of this clonotype. The DNA for the CDR3 is TGTGCCACCAGTGACCCCGTCTCCGCGGGATCCTACGAGCAGTACTTC. Its translation is CATSDPVSAGSYEQYF. The rearrangement joins TRBV24-1 to TRBJ2-7, with D perhaps matching TRBD2 (6 bases). Trimming removed 4 bases from V and 1 base from J, with 16 bases in between. CDR3 length equals 16 residues. Looked up from germline, CDR1 is KGHDR and CDR2 is SFDVKD.

The CDR3, as DNA: TGTGCCAGCAGTGGGCCCACCACCGGGGAGCTGTTTTTT. This codes for CASSGPTTGELFF. The V call is TRBV2, the J call TRBJ2-2; D remains ambiguous. The V gene lost 4 bases and the J gene lost 4 bases, with 7 bases spanning the gap. CDR1 is SNHLY and CDR2 is FYNNEI in the germline V gene. CDR3 length equals 13 residues.

Many counts were recorded for this clonotype. This chain joins TRBV19 and TRBJ2-6, with D hard to call. The CDR3 is made up of 15 amino acids. Looked up from germline, CDR1 is LNHDA and CDR2 is SQIVND (reference sequence). V lost 1 base and J lost 2, with 6 bases in between. CDR3 residues: CASSIATTGANVLTF. The CDR3 bases are TGTGCCAGTAGTATAGCTACCACTGGGGCCAACGTCCTGACTTTC.